This is a list of T cell receptor beta chains from one sample in a study of OX40 agonist ivuxolimab in advanced cancers. This table comes from immunoSEQ multiplex PCR, and its TCRdb copy is limited to in-frame clones, with some not included. Of roughly 36,000 clones listed, 60% to 75% are singletons. The sample was CD4+ or CD8+ T cells sorted from blood, taken in a trial of the OX40 agonist ivuxolimab. These receptors were obtained from an adult with an advanced solid tumor such as melanoma, head and neck, liver or kidney cancer. The CDR3 runs from the conserved cysteine through the conserved F or W. Each record gives: CDR3 DNA, CDR3 protein, CDR3 length, D gene, J gene, V gene, clone size. A D gene is named only where the DNA matches it firmly. Some rows have no size entry. The others give once, few or many, or a class for an expanded clone.

TGTGCCAGCAGCCTCCGACAGGGAGGAGATGAAAAACTGTTTTTT,CASSLRQGGDEKLFF,15,TRBD1,TRBJ1-4,TRBV5-4,NA
TGTGCCAGCAGTGGGGAAAACAGGAACACCGGGGAGCTGTTTTTT,CASSGENRNTGELFF,15,NA,TRBJ2-2,TRBV9,NA
TGTGCCAGCAGCCCATCCCTCACTTCTAGCGGGGGGTACGAGCAGTACTTC,CASSPSLTSSGGYEQYF,17,TRBD2,TRBJ2-7,TRBV7-8,NA
TGTGCCAGCAGCCAATTTTCGACTAGCGGGGGACCCGCAGGAGAGACCCAGTACTTC,CASSQFSTSGGPAGETQYF,19,TRBD2,TRBJ2-5,TRBV16,NA
TGTGCCAGCAGTGATGGGCGGGGACAAGAGACCCAGTACTTC,CASSDGRGQETQYF,14,NA,TRBJ2-5,TRBV2,NA
TGTGCCAGCAGCTTAGCCGCAGGATTGAACACTGAAGCTTTCTTT,CASSLAAGLNTEAFF,15,NA,TRBJ1-1,TRBV7-2,few
TGCGCCACCCGAAACCGGGGGGGCCTCGATACGCAGTATTTT,CATRNRGGLDTQYF,14,TRBD2,TRBJ2-3,TRBV5-1,medium-sized
TGCAGCGTGCAGAAAGGGGGTTACGGCACTGAAGCTTTCTTT,CSVQKGGYGTEAFF,14,NA,TRBJ1-1,TRBV29-1,NA
TGTGCCAGCAGATTAGAGGGGAAAGTCGGGGAGCTGTTTTTT,CASRLEGKVGELFF,14,NA,TRBJ2-2,TRBV5-4,NA
TGTGCCAGCAGCTTAGAACTATCTGACGGGGAGCTGTTTTTT,CASSLELSDGELFF,14,NA,TRBJ2-2,TRBV7-2,NA
TGCGCCAGCAGCCAAGCACTCGCCTCACTCGGACTCTATGGCTACACCTTC,CASSQALASLGLYGYTF,17,NA,TRBJ1-2,TRBV4-1,NA
TGTGCCAGCAGCTTTGTGGGGGGCACAGATACGCAGTATTTT,CASSFVGGTDTQYF,14,NA,TRBJ2-3,TRBV7-6,NA
TGCGCCAGCTCGTCGGGAGCCAAAAACATTCAGTACTTC,CASSSGAKNIQYF,13,NA,TRBJ2-4,TRBV5-1,NA
TGTGCCACCAGCAGAGATTTCGGCAAGGGTCAGCCCCAGCATTTT,CATSRDFGKGQPQHF,15,NA,TRBJ1-5,TRBV15,NA
TGTGCCAGTAGTACCTTTGCCGGGACAGGGGTCAATGAGCAGTTCTTC,CASSTFAGTGVNEQFF,16,TRBD1,TRBJ2-1,TRBV19,NA
TGTGCCAGTAGCCCTGGCATCGGGTATTCTAACTATGGCTACACCTTC,CASSPGIGYSNYGYTF,16,NA,TRBJ1-2,TRBV19,once